The clone carrying this TCR beta chain has more than one count but fewer than ten. Its antigen is undetermined. The sample belongs to a study of cytomegalovirus exposure and HLA in healthy donors. PCR was performed using 60 Vbeta and 13 Jbeta primers. Using immunoSEQ multiplex PCR, the repertoire was profiled, and TCRdb retains in-frame clones only, with some absent. Of hundreds of thousands of clones in the sample, over 65% were seen once. Looked up from germline, CDR1 is GTSNPN and CDR2 is SVGIG (reference sequence). V was pared by 3 bases and J by 0 bases, with 9 bases between. The CDR3 loop spans 14 amino acids. Study-wide results and caveats: Fewer N-insertions (relative to the roughly 660-donor mean) were reportedly seen in an Asian-associated ancestry cluster in a later analysis. In an earlier analysis, most TCR beta V segments were productive about 87% or about 30% of the time.

The chain joins TRBV30 to TRBJ1-3; D is uncertain. This TCR was sampled from a man aged 18 to 35 in good health and CMV-seronegative. The sequenced material came from PBMCs. The CDR3 DNA reads TGTGCCTGGAGGGTAACAGACTCTGGAAACACCATATATTTT. This codes for CAWRVTDSGNTIYF.